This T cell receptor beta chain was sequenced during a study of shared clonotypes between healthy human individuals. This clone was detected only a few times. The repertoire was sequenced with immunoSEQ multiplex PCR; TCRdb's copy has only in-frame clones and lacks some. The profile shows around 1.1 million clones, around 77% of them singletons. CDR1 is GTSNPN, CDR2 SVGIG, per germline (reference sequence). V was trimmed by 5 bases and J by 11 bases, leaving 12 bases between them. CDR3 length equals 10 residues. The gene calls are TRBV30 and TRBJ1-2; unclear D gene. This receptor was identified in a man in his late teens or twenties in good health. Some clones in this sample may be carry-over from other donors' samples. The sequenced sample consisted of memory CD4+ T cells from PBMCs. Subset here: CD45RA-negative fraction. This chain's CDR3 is CAWGPPGYTF. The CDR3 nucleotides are TGTGCCTGGGGCCCTCCGGGGTACACCTTC. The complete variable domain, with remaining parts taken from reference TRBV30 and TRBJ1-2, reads SQTIHQWPATLVQPVGSPLSLECTVEGTSNPNLYWYRQAAGRGLQLLFYSVGIGQISSEVPQNLSASRPQDRQFILSSKKLLLSDSGFYLCAWGPPGYTFGSGTRLTVV.